The rows below give T cell receptor beta chains drawn from one sample of a study of blood T cells in healthy people across ages. Each CDR3 protein is one row after TCRdb ran MiXCR on the 5' RACE reads. The data contain about 730,000 distinct CDR3 sequences, approximately 43% of them singletons. Source material: blood. These receptor sequences come from a woman aged 60-70 years in good health. The CDR3 runs from the conserved cysteine through the conserved F or W. D genes are given only for firm matches. Clone size is not always given. Where it is, it says once, few, many or a class for expanded clones.

TRBD1,TRBV7-2,TRBJ2-7,once,CACSWGQANSYEQYF,TGTGCCTGCAGCTGGGGACAGGCGAACTCCTACGAGCAGTACTTC
-,TRBV9,TRBJ1-2,-,CASSVDRQANYGYTF,TGTGCCAGCAGCGTAGACAGACAGGCTAACTATGGCTACACCTTC
-,TRBV20-1,TRBJ2-3,-,CSATGLLSTDTQYF,TGCAGTGCTACAGGACTACTTAGCACAGATACGCAGTATTTT
-,TRBV20-1,TRBJ1-6,-,CSAREPGTVSSYNSPLHF,TGCAGTGCTAGGGAGCCTGGAACAGTAAGCTCCTATAATTCACCCCTCCACTTT
-,TRBV30,TRBJ1-4,-,CAWRPGPATNEKLFF,TGTGCCTGGAGGCCAGGGCCTGCAACTAATGAAAAACTGTTTTTT
TRBD2,TRBV20-1,TRBJ2-3,-,CSAGDLAGYAVDTQYF,TGCAGTGCTGGGGATCTAGCGGGGTACGCGGTAGATACGCAGTATTTT
TRBD2,TRBV7-7,TRBJ2-5,-,CASSLDSGSVWETQYF,TGTGCTAGCAGCTTAGACAGCGGGAGTGTGTGGGAGACCCAGTACTTC
TRBD2,TRBV6-2/TRBV6-3,TRBJ2-3,few,CASSKLAGLGDTQYF,TGTGCCAGCAGCAAACTAGCGGGGCTCGGAGATACGCAGTATTTT
-,TRBV10-3,TRBJ2-7,-,CAISELGEQYF,TGTGCCATCAGTGAGCTGGGCGAGCAGTACTTC
TRBD1,TRBV4-3,TRBJ1-5,-,CASGHNRGQPQHF,TGCGCCAGCGGCCACAACAGGGGGCAGCCCCAGCATTTT
TRBD2,TRBV24-1,TRBJ2-3,-,CATSGSPGTSSTADTQYF,TGTGCCACCAGTGGTTCTCCCGGGACTAGTTCCACCGCAGATACGCAGTATTTT
-,TRBV20-1,TRBJ2-7,-,CRPDRAVPLYEQYF,TGCAGACCGGACAGAGCCGTACCTCTCTACGAGCAGTACTTC
TRBD1,TRBV20-1,TRBJ2-3,-,CSATGGVSTDTQYF,TGCAGTGCAACAGGGGGAGTTAGCACAGATACGCAGTATTTT
-,TRBV12-3/TRBV12-4,TRBJ2-1,-,CAGSLTQYNEQFF,TGTGCCGGCAGTTTGACTCAATACAATGAGCAGTTCTTC
TRBD1,TRBV3-1,TRBJ2-7,once,CASSQGQDLFYEQYF,TGTGCCAGCAGCCAGGGACAGGACCTCTTCTACGAGCAGTACTTC
TRBD2,TRBV20-1,TRBJ2-1,-,CSASAGTTSYNEQFF,TGCAGTGCCAGCGCCGGGACTACGTCCTACAATGAGCAGTTCTTC
-,TRBV27,TRBJ2-7,many,CASSLGGNYEQYF,TGTGCCAGCAGTTTAGGTGGGAACTACGAGCAGTACTTC
-,TRBV21-1,TRBJ2-7,few,CASSDQKRYEQYF,TGTGCCAGCAGCGACCAGAAACGTTACGAGCAGTACTTC
-,TRBV4-3,TRBJ1-2,few,CASSQDGTKGTGGYTF,TGCGCCAGCAGCCAAGACGGGACGAAGGGTACGGGAGGCTACACCTTC
-,TRBV6-6,TRBJ1-2,-,CASSYSGQNYGYTF,TGTGCCAGCAGTTACTCAGGGCAGAACTATGGCTACACCTTC
TRBD2,TRBV3-1,TRBJ2-3,-,CASSPLGGTGDTQYF,TGTGCCAGCAGCCCCTTGGGGGGGACTGGAGATACGCAGTATTTT
-,TRBV12-3/TRBV12-4,TRBJ2-3,few,CASRPGGSQADTQYF,TGTGCCAGCAGACCCGGTGGTAGTCAGGCAGATACGCAGTATTTT
TRBD2,TRBV3-1,TRBJ2-4,many,CASSPGGLAKNIQYF,TGCGCCAGCAGCCCGGGGGGACTAGCCAAAAACATTCAGTACTTC
-,TRBV6-6,TRBJ1-1,-,CASSVDRRNTEAFF,TGTGCCAGCAGTGTCGACAGGCGGAACACTGAAGCTTTCTTT
-,TRBV6-1,TRBJ1-1,-,CASLNGGADTEAFF,TGTGCCAGCTTAAACGGGGGGGCGGACACTGAAGCTTTCTTT
TRBD2,TRBV12-3/TRBV12-4,TRBJ2-1,-,CASTSGSYNEQFF,TGTGCCAGTACTAGCGGCTCCTACAATGAGCAGTTCTTC
-,TRBV7-2,TRBJ1-5,-,CASSSNGQEYQPQHF,TGTGCCAGCAGCTCCAACGGGCAGGAGTATCAGCCCCAGCATTTT
-,TRBV4-3,TRBJ2-5,few,CASSQALGGAEETQYF,TGCGCCAGCAGCCAAGCTCTAGGGGGGGCAGAAGAGACCCAGTACTTC
-,TRBV20-1,TRBJ2-7,few,CSAYSGDASYEQYF,TGCAGTGCTTACTCAGGGGACGCTTCCTACGAGCAGTACTTC
-,TRBV4-3,TRBJ1-4,-,CASSQPDATNEKLFF,TGCGCCAGCAGCCAACCTGATGCAACTAATGAAAAACTGTTTTTT
-,TRBV10-3,TRBJ1-2,-,CAFSASAQASGYTF,TGTGCCTTCAGCGCTTCGGCACAGGCGAGTGGCTACACCTTC
-,TRBV18,TRBJ1-6,few,CASSPREDNSPLHF,TGTGCCAGCTCACCACGGGAGGATAATTCACCCCTCCACTTT
TRBD1,TRBV6-5,TRBJ2-7,-,CASSYLSGGSYEQYF,TGTGCCAGCAGTTACTTGTCAGGGGGCTCCTACGAGCAGTACTTC
-,TRBV6-6,TRBJ1-1,few,CASSYGRGEAFF,TGTGCCAGCAGTTACGGCCGGGGTGAAGCTTTCTTT
TRBD1,TRBV12-3/TRBV12-4,TRBJ2-7,-,CASSARDRGHEQYF,TGTGCCAGCAGTGCGAGGGACAGGGGCCACGAGCAGTACTTC
-,TRBV6-1,TRBJ1-1,-,CASINLVGGREAFF,TGTGCCAGCATCAACCTCGTTGGAGGGCGTGAAGCTTTCTTT
-,TRBV18,TRBJ2-1,few,CASSPVTYEQFF,TGTGCCAGCTCACCAGTTACGTATGAGCAGTTCTTC
TRBD1,TRBV20-1,TRBJ2-1,-,CSAYRGSYNEQFF,TGCAGTGCTTACAGGGGCTCCTACAATGAGCAGTTCTTC
-,TRBV5-1,TRBJ1-2,few,CASSLVRQGRGYTF,TGCGCCAGCAGCTTGGTCAGACAAGGGAGAGGCTACACCTTC
TRBD1,TRBV3-1,TRBJ1-5,-,CASSRGTGANQPQHF,TGTGCCAGCAGCCGTGGGACAGGGGCCAATCAGCCCCAGCATTTT
-,TRBV20-1,TRBJ1-1,few,CSARDPTGLASAFF,TGCAGTGCTAGAGATCCCACCGGCCTCGCTAGTGCTTTCTTT
-,TRBV9,TRBJ2-7,-,CASSVDLGTHEQYF,TGTGCCAGCAGCGTAGACCTCGGTACCCACGAGCAGTACTTC
-,TRBV5-1,TRBJ2-5,-,CASSRDIREQYF,TGCGCCAGCAGCAGGGACATCAGAGAGCAGTACTTC
-,TRBV10-2,TRBJ2-3,-,CASSERVLADTQYF,TGCGCCAGCAGCGAACGCGTACTAGCAGATACGCAGTATTTT
-,TRBV10-1,TRBJ1-6,few,CASSESYNSPLHF,TGCGCCAGCAGTGAATCCTATAATTCACCCCTCCACTTT
-,TRBV12-3/TRBV12-4,TRBJ1-1,-,CASSFGHLNTEAFF,TGTGCCAGCAGTTTTGGACACTTGAACACTGAAGCTTTCTTT
-,TRBV28,TRBJ2-7,many,CASSLLRLRTLSSYEQYF,TGTGCCAGCAGTTTATTACGCCTAAGGACCTTAAGCTCCTACGAGCAGTACTTC
-,TRBV7-8,TRBJ1-6,-,CASSPGRSPLHF,TGTGCCAGCAGCCCGGGCCGGTCACCCCTCCACTTT
-,TRBV20-1,TRBJ1-2,-,CSARVESGTPANYGYTF,TGCAGTGCTAGAGTGGAGTCCGGGACGCCCGCTAACTATGGCTACACCTTC
TRBD1,TRBV6-5,TRBJ2-7,few,CATRKEVTGGYEQYF,TGTGCCACCCGAAAAGAGGTGACAGGGGGCTACGAGCAGTACTTC
TRBD2,TRBV20-1,TRBJ2-7,few,CRALAGVEQYF,TGCAGGGCACTAGCGGGAGTCGAGCAGTACTTC
TRBD2,TRBV7-6,TRBJ2-3,-,CASSLLVLAGGPVDTQYF,TGTGCCAGCAGCTTATTGGTACTAGCGGGGGGGCCGGTAGATACGCAGTATTTT
TRBD1,TRBV3-1,TRBJ2-5,-,CASSHPGQGINEQYF,TGTGCCAGCAGCCATCCGGGACAGGGGATCAATGAGCAGTACTTC
-,TRBV24-1,TRBJ2-5,-,CATSDPRGGTENTQYF,TGTGCCACCAGTGATCCTCGCGGCGGGACGGAGAACACCCAGTACTTC
-,TRBV25-1,TRBJ1-2,-,CASSEGPGTSYGYTF,TGTGCCAGCAGTGAGGGACCCGGGACTTCTTATGGCTACACCTTC
-,TRBV5-1,TRBJ2-5,-,CASSLAATMETQYF,TGCGCCAGCAGCTTGGCGGCGACAATGGAGACCCAGTACTTC
TRBD1,TRBV3-1,TRBJ1-1,-,CASSLGQGAYTEAFF,TGTGCCAGCAGCCTAGGACAGGGAGCGTATACTGAAGCTTTCTTT
-,TRBV7-3,TRBJ2-1,-,CASSLTVGSSYNEQFF,TGTGCCAGCAGCTTAACGGTCGGTAGCTCCTACAATGAGCAGTTCTTC
-,TRBV4-2,TRBJ2-5,-,CASTAGNQEGTQYF,TGTGCCAGCACCGCTGGGAACCAAGAAGGGACCCAGTACTTC